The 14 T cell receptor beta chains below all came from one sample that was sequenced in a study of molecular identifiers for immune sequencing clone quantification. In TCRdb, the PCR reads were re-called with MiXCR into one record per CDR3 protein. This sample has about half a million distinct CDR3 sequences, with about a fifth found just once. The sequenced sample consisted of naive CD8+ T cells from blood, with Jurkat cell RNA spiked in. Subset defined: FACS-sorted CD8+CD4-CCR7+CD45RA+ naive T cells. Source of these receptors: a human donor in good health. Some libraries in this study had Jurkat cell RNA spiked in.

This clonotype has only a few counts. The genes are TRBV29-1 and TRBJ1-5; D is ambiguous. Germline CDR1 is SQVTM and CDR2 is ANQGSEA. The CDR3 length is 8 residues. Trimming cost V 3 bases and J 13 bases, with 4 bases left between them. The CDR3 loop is CSVDGQHF. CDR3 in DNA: TGCAGCGTTGATGGTCAGCATTTT.

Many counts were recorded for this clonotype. The CDR3 reads CSVETRGTGYTDTQYF. The CDR3 DNA reads TGCAGCGTTGAAACGCGCGGGACAGGGTACACAGATACGCAGTATTTT. The chain carries TRBV29-1 and TRBJ2-3; TRBD1 matches at 9 bases. Germline trimming cut 2 bases from V and 2 bases from J; bases unmatched to any gene: 8. Germline loops: CDR1 SQVTM, CDR2 ANQGSEA. The CDR3 contains 16 residues.

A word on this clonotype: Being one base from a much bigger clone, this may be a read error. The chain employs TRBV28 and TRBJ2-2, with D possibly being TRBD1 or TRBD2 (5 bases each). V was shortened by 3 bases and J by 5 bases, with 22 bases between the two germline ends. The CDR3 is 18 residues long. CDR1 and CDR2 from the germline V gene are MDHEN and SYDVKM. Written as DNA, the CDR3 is TGTGCCAGCAGTTTGACCCAGGACGAGGGGCTTGGGACCGGGGAGCTGTTTTTT. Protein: CASSLTQDEGLGTGELFF.

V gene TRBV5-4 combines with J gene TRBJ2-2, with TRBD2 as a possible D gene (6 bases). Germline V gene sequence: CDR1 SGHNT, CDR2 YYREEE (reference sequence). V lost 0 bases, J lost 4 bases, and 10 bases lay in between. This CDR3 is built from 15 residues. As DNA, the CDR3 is TGTGCCAGCAGCTTGGTCGCGGGGCCCACCGGGGAGCTGTTTTTT. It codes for CASSLVAGPTGELFF. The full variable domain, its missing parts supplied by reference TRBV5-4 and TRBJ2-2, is ETGVTQSPTHLIKTRGQQVTLRCSSQSGHNTVSWYQQALGQGPQFIFQYYREEENGRGNFPPRFSGLQFPNYSSELNVNALELDDSALYLCASSLVAGPTGELFFGEGSRLTVL.

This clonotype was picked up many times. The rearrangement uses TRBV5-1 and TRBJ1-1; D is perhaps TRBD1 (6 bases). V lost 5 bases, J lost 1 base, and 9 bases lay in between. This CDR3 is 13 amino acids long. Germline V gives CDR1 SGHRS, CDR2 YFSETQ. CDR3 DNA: TGCGCCAGCAGTACAGGGTCGAACACTGAAGCTTTCTTT. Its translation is CASSTGSNTEAFF.

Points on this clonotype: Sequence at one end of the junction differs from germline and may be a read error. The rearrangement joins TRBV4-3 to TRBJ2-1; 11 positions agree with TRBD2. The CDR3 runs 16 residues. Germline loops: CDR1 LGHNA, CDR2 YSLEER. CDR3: CASSQTSGSLYNEQLF. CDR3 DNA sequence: TGCGCCAGCAGCCAAACTAGCGGGAGCCTATACAATGAGCAGCTCTTC.

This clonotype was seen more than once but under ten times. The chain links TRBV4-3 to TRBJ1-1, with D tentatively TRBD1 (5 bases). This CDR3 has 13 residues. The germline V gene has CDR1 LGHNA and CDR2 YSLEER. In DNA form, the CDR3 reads TGCGCTACGGGGGATGGGGTGGACACTGAAGCTTTCTTT. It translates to CATGDGVDTEAFF.

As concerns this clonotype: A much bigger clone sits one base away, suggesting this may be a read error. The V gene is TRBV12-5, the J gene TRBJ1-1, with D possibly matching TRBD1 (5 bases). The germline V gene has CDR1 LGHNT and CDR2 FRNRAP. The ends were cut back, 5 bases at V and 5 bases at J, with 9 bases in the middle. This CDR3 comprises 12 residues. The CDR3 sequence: CASGIEGTEAFF. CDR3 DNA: TGTGCTAGTGGTATCGAGGGGACTGAAGCTTTCTTT.

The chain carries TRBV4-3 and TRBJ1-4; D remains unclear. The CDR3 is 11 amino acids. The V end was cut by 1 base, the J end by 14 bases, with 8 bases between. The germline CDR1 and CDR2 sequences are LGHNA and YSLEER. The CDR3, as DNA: TGCGCCAGCAGCCAAGGCGGATATCTGTTTTTT. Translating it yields CASSQGGYLFF.

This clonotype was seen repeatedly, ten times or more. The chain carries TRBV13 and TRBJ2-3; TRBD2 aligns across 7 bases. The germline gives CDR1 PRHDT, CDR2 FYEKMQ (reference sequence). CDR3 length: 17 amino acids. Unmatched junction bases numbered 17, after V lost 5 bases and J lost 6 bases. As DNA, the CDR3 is TGTGCCAGCAGCCCTACCGGGTTGGGCGGGAGTTATGATACGCAGTATTTT. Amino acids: CASSPTGLGGSYDTQYF.

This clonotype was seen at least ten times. CDR3 in amino acids: CAWRARWDRAYNEQFF. For the CDR3, the DNA is TGTGCCTGGAGAGCCCGTTGGGACAGGGCCTACAATGAGCAGTTCTTC. V usage is TRBV30 and J usage is TRBJ2-1; 9 bases fit TRBD1. Trimming cost V 3 bases and J 2 bases; bases outside gene matches: 8. Germline CDR1 and CDR2: GTSNPN and SVGIG (reference sequence). This CDR3 comprises 16 residues. Full variable domain (missing parts from reference TRBV30 and TRBJ2-1): SQTIHQWPATLVQPVGSPLSLECTVEGTSNPNLYWYRQAAGRGLQLLFYSVGIGQISSEVPQNLSASRPQDRQFILSSKKLLLSDSGFYLCAWRARWDRAYNEQFFGPGTRLTVL.

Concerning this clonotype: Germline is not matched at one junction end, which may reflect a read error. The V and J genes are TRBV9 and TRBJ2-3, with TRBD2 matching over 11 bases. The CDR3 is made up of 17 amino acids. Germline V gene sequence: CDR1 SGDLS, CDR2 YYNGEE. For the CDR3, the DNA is TGTGCCAGCAGCGGAGATCCGGGACTAGCGGCCACAGATGCGCAGTATTTT. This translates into CASSGDPGLAATDAQYF.

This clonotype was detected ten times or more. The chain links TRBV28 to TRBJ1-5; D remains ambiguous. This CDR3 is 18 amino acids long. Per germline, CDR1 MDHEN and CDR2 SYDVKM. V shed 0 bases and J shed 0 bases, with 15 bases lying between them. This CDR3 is CASSLWTPEGFSNQPQHF. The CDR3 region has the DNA TGTGCCAGCAGTTTATGGACACCCGAAGGATTTAGCAATCAGCCCCAGCATTTT.

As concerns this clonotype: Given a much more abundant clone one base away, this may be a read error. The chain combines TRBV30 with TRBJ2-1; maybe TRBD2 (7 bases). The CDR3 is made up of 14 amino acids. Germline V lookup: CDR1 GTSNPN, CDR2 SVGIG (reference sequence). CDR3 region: CAWRWGGSYNEQLF. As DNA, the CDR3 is TGTGCCTGGAGGTGGGGGGGCTCCTACAATGAGCAGCTCTTC.